Here is one TCR beta chain with its context. Authors' processing steps: Reference gene primer amplification gave nucleated cell count estimates. Assay used: immunoSEQ multiplex PCR; TCRdb lists only in-frame clones, some missing. That table furnishes V, J and clone size, whereas the DNA furnished D and trimming. The sample shows some 340,000 clones, more than 70% of them seen only once. Clinical history as reported by participants underpinned cohort assignment. Cohort 3 recovery required two negative PCRs, clearance, or symptom resolution. These data originate in a study of blood T cell repertoires in COVID-19. This clonotype was obtained from a woman aged 25 to 39 who had recovered from COVID-19. Material for sequencing was PBMCs or T cells enriched from blood (not recorded which).

CDR3: CASSSSTSYYEQYF. As DNA, the CDR3 is TGCGCCAGCAGCTCCTCGACAAGTTACTACGAGCAGTACTTC. The rearrangement joins TRBV4-1 to TRBJ2-7, with D uncertain. The CDR3 is made up of 14 amino acids. Germline V CDR1 and CDR2: MGHRA, YSYEKL. Trimming removed 5 bases from V and 3 bases from J, with 14 bases in between.